Below, one TCR beta chain is given with its context. This sample stems from a study of shared T cell receptors in the human thymus. This table comes from immunoSEQ multiplex PCR, and its TCRdb copy is limited to in-frame clones, with some not included. The data hold some 640,000 clones, with about 90% observed a single time. Trimming took off 0 bases at V and 3 bases at J, with 8 bases between the two ends. Germline V gene sequence: CDR1 LNHNV, CDR2 YYDKDF (reference sequence). This CDR3 is built from 14 residues. Separately, the same data were catalogued under a study of human thymus T cells. Per that paper: The thymus was resected at corrective cardiac surgery.

The receptor comes from a boy younger than two with a congenital heart defect. Sequencing used thymocytes. The chain joins TRBV15 to TRBJ1-2; unclear D gene. The CDR3 loop is CATSRDRGYYGYTF. In DNA form, the CDR3 reads TGTGCCACCAGCAGAGACCGAGGTTACTATGGCTACACCTTC.